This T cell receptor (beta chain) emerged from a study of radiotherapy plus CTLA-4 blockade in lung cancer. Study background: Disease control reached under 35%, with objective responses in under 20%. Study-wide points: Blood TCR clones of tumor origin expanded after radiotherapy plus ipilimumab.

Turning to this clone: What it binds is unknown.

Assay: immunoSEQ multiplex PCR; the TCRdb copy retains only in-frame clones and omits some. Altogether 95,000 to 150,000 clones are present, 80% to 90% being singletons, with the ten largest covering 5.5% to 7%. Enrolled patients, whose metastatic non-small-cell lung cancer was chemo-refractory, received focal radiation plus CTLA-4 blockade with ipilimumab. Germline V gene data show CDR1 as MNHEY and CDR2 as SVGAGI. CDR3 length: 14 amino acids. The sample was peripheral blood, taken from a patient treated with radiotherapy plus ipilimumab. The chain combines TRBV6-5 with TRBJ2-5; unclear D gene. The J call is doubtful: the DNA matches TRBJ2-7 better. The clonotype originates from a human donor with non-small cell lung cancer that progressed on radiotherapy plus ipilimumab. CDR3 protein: CASSKTGSSYEQYF. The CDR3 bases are TGTGCCAGCAGCAAGACCGGGTCCTCCTACGAGCAGTACTTC.